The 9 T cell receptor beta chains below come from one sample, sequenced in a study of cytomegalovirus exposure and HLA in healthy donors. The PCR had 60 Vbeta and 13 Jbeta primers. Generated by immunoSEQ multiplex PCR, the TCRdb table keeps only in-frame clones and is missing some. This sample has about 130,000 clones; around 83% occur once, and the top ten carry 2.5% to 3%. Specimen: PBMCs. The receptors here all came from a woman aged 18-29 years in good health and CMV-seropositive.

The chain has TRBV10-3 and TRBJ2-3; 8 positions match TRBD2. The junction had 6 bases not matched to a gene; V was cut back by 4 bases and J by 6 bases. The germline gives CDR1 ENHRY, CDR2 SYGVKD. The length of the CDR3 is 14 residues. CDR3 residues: CAISGNGGADTQYF. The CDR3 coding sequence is TGTGCCATCAGTGGGAACGGGGGGGCCGATACGCAGTATTTT.

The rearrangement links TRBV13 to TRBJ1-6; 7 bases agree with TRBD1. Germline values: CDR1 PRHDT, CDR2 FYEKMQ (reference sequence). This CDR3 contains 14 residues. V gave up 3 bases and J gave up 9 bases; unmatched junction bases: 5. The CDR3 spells CASSFTGVISPLHF. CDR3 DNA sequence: TGTGCCAGCAGCTTTACAGGGGTAATTTCACCCCTCCACTTT.

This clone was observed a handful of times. The DNA for the CDR3 is TGTGCCAGCAGCTTAGGGAGGGACGGGCGGCAGACTGAAGCTTTCTTT. Amino acid sequence: CASSLGRDGRQTEAFF. The V and J genes are TRBV7-6 and TRBJ1-1; D is perhaps TRBD1 (5 bases). The CDR3 is 16 amino acids. Per germline, CDR1 SGHVS and CDR2 FNYEAQ. Trimming took off 1 base at V and 5 bases at J, with 17 bases between the two ends.

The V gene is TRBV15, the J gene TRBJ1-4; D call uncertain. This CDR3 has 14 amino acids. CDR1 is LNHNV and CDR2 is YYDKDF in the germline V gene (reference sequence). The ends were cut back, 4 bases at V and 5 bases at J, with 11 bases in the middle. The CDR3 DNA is TGTGCCACCAGCACTGAGGATTTAAATGAAAAACTGTTTTTT. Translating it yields CATSTEDLNEKLFF.

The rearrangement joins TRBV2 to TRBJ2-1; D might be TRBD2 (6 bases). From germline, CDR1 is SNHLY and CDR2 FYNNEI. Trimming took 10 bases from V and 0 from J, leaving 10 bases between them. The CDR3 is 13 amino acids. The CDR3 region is CAIPGGSYNEQFF. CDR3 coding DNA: TGTGCCATCCCCGGGGGCTCCTACAATGAGCAGTTCTTC.

The CDR3 reads CASSVVDRAAGNTIYF. For the CDR3, the DNA is TGTGCCAGCAGCGTTGTTGACAGGGCCGCTGGAAACACCATATATTTT. The chain carries TRBV5-4 and TRBJ1-3, with 7 bases matching TRBD1. The CDR3 is 16 residues long. V was clipped by 4 bases and J by 2 bases; unmatched bases: 9. Germline values: CDR1 SGHNT, CDR2 YYREEE (reference sequence).

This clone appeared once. The CDR3: CASSEDIGRTPGTF. The DNA for the CDR3 is TGTGCCAGCAGTGAAGATATCGGGCGAACTCCGGGGACCTTC. The chain couples TRBV6-1 to TRBJ1-2, with D unclear. The CDR3 spans 14 residues. Germline V gives CDR1 MNHNS, CDR2 SASEGT. Trimming took 1 base from V and 14 from J, leaving 20 bases between them.

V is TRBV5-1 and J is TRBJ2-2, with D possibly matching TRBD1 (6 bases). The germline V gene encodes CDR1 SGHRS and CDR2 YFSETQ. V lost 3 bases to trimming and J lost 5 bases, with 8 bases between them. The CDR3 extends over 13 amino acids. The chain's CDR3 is CASSSQGTGELFF. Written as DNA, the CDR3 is TGCGCCAGCAGCTCCCAGGGGACCGGGGAGCTGTTTTTT.

The CDR3 DNA is TGTGCCAGCAGTTTGGGACTAGCCCAAGAGACCCAGTACTTC. Its protein is CASSLGLAQETQYF. This sequence joins TRBV28 and TRBJ2-5; 9 nucleotides align to TRBD2. The trim removed 3 bases at V and 1 base at J, leaving 0 bases unmatched. The CDR3 is 14 amino acids. CDR1 is MDHEN, CDR2 SYDVKM, per germline.